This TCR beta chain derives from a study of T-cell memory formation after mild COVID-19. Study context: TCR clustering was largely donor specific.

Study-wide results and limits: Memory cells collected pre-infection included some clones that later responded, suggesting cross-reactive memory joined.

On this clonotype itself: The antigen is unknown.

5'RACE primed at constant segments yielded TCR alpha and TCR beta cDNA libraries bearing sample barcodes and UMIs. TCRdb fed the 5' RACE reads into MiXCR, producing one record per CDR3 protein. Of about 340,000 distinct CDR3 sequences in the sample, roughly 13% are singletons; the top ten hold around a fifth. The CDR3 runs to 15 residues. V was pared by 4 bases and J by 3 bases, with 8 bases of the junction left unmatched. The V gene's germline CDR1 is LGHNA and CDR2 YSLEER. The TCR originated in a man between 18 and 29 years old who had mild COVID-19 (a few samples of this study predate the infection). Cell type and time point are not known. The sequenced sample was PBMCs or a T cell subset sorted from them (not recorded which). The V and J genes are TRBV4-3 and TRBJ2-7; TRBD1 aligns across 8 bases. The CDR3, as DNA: TGCGCCAGCAGCCGCACGACAGGGGAAGGCTACGAGCAGTACTTC. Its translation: CASSRTTGEGYEQYF.